Listed below are T cell receptor beta chains from one sample, sequenced in a study of cytomegalovirus exposure and HLA in healthy donors. Some clones are missing from TCRdb's copy, which holds only in-frame ones; the method was immunoSEQ multiplex PCR. The table shows 150,000 to 200,000 clones, with 68% occurring only once. What was sequenced was PBMCs. Receptor source: a man in his forties or fifties in good health and CMV-seronegative. Both conserved end residues are part of each CDR3. A D gene is named only where the DNA matches it firmly. Expanded clones are given a class, and other clones once, few, many or no size at all.

>NA|TRBV4-1|NA|TRBJ2-7
TGCGCCAGCAGCCAAGATCAGGGGAGCTCCTACGAGCAGTACTTC
CASSQDQGSSYEQYF
>NA|TRBV28|once|TRBJ1-2
TGTGCCAGCAGAACTGGGACACTTTCTAACTATGGCTACACCTTC
CASRTGTLSNYGYTF
>NA|TRBV7-9|NA|TRBJ2-2
TGTGCCAGCAGCTTAGTGGGACTTATGAACACCGGGGAGCTGTTTTTT
CASSLVGLMNTGELFF
>NA|TRBV10-3|NA|TRBJ1-2
TGTGCCACCCAGGCGGGGCCGGCTAACTATGGCTACACCTTC
CATQAGPANYGYTF
>NA|TRBV19|NA|TRBJ1-4
TGTGCCAGTAGTATCGCTGCGAGGGAAAAACTGTTTTTT
CASSIAAREKLFF
>TRBD1|TRBV7-2|once|TRBJ1-6
TGTGCCAGCAGCTTAGCAACCCATAACAGGGGGAGCTCCTATAATTCACCCCTCCACTTT
CASSLATHNRGSSYNSPLHF
>NA|TRBV19|NA|TRBJ2-6
TGTGCCAGTAGCCCCGTCAGGGCGTCTGGGGCCAACGTCCTGACTTTC
CASSPVRASGANVLTF
>TRBD2|TRBV6-9|few|TRBJ2-3
TGTGCCAGCAGACCCGTCCGTGAGCGGGGGCCGGAAGATACGCAGTATTTT
CASRPVRERGPEDTQYF
>TRBD1|TRBV11-2|NA|TRBJ1-2
TGTGCCAGCAGAAAAATCGGACAGGGTGCCTATGGCTACACCTTC
CASRKIGQGAYGYTF
>NA|TRBV11-3|NA|TRBJ2-1
TGTGCCAGCAGCTCTCAGGGAGGATACAATGAGCAGTTCTTC
CASSSQGGYNEQFF
>TRBD2|TRBV6-5|NA|TRBJ2-1
TGTGCCAGCGGTTTTGGGGTAGCGGGGCCTGGGGATGAGCAGTTCTTC
CASGFGVAGPGDEQFF
>NA|TRBV7-8|NA|TRBJ2-2
TGTGCCAGCAGCTTAGCAACAGGGGGGGGCGGGGAGCTGTTTTTT
CASSLATGGGGELFF
>TRBD2|TRBV6-5|many|TRBJ2-3
TGTGCCACCAATCGGGACTGGCGGGGGGGAGGTACGCAGTATTTT
CATNRDWRGGGTQYF
>NA|TRBV7-2|NA|TRBJ1-4
TGTGCCAGCAGCTTTCAGACAGGTTCTAATGAAAAACTGTTTTTT
CASSFQTGSNEKLFF
>NA|TRBV29-1|few|TRBJ1-1
TGCAGCGTTGTAGAGGGCGCACACACTGAAGCTTTCTTT
CSVVEGAHTEAFF
>TRBD1|TRBV5-1|NA|TRBJ1-2
TGCGCCAGCAGCCCAGTAAACAGGGGAAATGGCTACACCTTC
CASSPVNRGNGYTF
>NA|TRBV2|NA|TRBJ1-6
TGTGCCAGCAGTCAAAGGGGCTCACTATCGGATAATTCACCCCTCCACTTT
CASSQRGSLSDNSPLHF
>TRBD1|TRBV6-5|few|TRBJ1-4
TGTGCCAGCAGCTCTACCGGGACAGGGGTGGAAAAACTGTTTTTT
CASSSTGTGVEKLFF
>NA|TRBV28|NA|TRBJ2-3
TGTGCCAGCAGTTTCTCTCCGGGGTCTACAGATACGCAGTATTTT
CASSFSPGSTDTQYF
>NA|TRBV5-1|few|TRBJ2-7
TGCGCCAGCAGCTTGGAATCGGGGAACCACGAGCAGTACTTC
CASSLESGNHEQYF
>TRBD1|TRBV4-3|NA|TRBJ2-3
TGCGCCAGCAGCCAAGAAGGGGGCAGCACAGATACGCAGTATTTT
CASSQEGGSTDTQYF
>NA|TRBV27|NA|TRBJ2-7
TGTGCCAGCAGCCCCGGCGAGCAGTACTTC
CASSPGEQYF
>NA|TRBV7-2|NA|TRBJ2-3
TGTGCCAGCAGCTTGGGCCAGCCGGGGACAGATACGCAGTATTTT
CASSLGQPGTDTQYF
>TRBD1|TRBV2|NA|TRBJ2-3
TGTGCCAGCGAGACAGGGGTGGGGACAGATACGCAGTATTTT
CASETGVGTDTQYF
>TRBD1|TRBV5-4|NA|TRBJ2-2
TGTGCCAGCAGCTTGTCTCCGGGACAGGGGGCCTGGGGGGAGCTGTTTTTT
CASSLSPGQGAWGELFF
>TRBD2|TRBV19|few|TRBJ2-2
TGTGCCAGTAGTCCCGGGACTAGCGGGGGGGCCACCGGGGAGCTGTTTTTT
CASSPGTSGGATGELFF
>NA|TRBV11-2|NA|TRBJ1-4
TGTGCCAGCCGTCTAGAGGTTGCAACTAATGAAAAACTGTTTTTT
CASRLEVATNEKLFF
>NA|TRBV7-2|NA|TRBJ2-3
TGTGCCAGCACCCAATGGCCATCAGATACGCAGTATTTT
CASTQWPSDTQYF
>NA|TRBV10-3|NA|TRBJ2-7
TGTGCCATCAGTGAGTCGGGCAGGGGATACGAGCAGTACTTC
CAISESGRGYEQYF
>TRBD1|TRBV7-2|few|TRBJ1-4
TGTGCCAGCAGCTATTCGACAGGGGGGTTGGAACTGTTTTTT
CASSYSTGGLELFF
>NA|TRBV5-1|NA|TRBJ1-4
TGCGCCAGCAGCTTGCCCACCGGGGCAACTAATGAAAAACTGTTTTTT
CASSLPTGATNEKLFF
>NA|TRBV13|NA|TRBJ1-6
TGTGCCAGCAGCCCCTCCCTTGGGAGGAATTCACCCCTCCACTTT
CASSPSLGRNSPLHF
>NA|TRBV6-5|once|TRBJ1-6
TGTGCCCCAGCGGGGGGGTTGGGTAATTCACCCCTCCACTTT
CAPAGGLGNSPLHF
>NA|TRBV27|few|TRBJ2-3
TGTGCCAGCAGTTTATCTACCGGGGTGCTCGCAGATACGCAGTATTTT
CASSLSTGVLADTQYF
>TRBD1|TRBV5-3|NA|TRBJ1-1
TGTGCCAGAAGTCACAGGGGGCTAGAAGCTTTCTTT
CARSHRGLEAFF
>NA|TRBV7-2|NA|TRBJ1-4
TGTGCCAGCAGCCCCACAGGGAAGAGAAAAAAACTGTTTTTT
CASSPTGKRKKLFF
>NA|TRBV7-9|NA|TRBJ2-2
TGTGCCAGCAGCTTAGGGAAGGCGGGGCGGAACACCGGGGAGCTGTTTTTT
CASSLGKAGRNTGELFF
>TRBD2|TRBV5-1|NA|TRBJ2-5
TGCGCCAGCAGCTTGGGAACTAGCGGAGAGACCCAGTACTTC
CASSLGTSGETQYF
>NA|TRBV5-1|NA|TRBJ2-3
TGCGCCAGCAGCTACCAGAGCACAGATACGCAGTATTTT
CASSYQSTDTQYF
>TRBD1|TRBV6-6|once|TRBJ2-6
TGTGCCAGCAGTTTCGACAGGGTTGCCGGGGCCAACGTCCTGACTTTC
CASSFDRVAGANVLTF
>TRBD1|TRBV28|NA|TRBJ1-1
TGTGCCAGCAGTCGGACAGGGACGGTCACTGAAGCTTTCTTT
CASSRTGTVTEAFF
>NA|TRBV7-2|NA|TRBJ1-1
TGTGCCAGCAGCTTACAGGGGACGGGAACTGAAGCTTTCTTT
CASSLQGTGTEAFF
>NA|TRBV14|NA|TRBJ2-1
TGTGCCAGCAGCCAAGATTGGGGGGTGCTGGGGAATGAGCAGTTCTTC
CASSQDWGVLGNEQFF
>NA|TRBV28|few|TRBJ1-1
TGTGCCAGCAGACAAACAGGGCGCGGGGGGACTGAAGCTTTCTTT
CASRQTGRGGTEAFF
>TRBD2|TRBV4-1|NA|TRBJ2-5
TGCGCCAGCAGACAAACTAGCGGGGGCCTACAAGAGACCCAGTACTTC
CASRQTSGGLQETQYF
>NA|TRBV28|NA|TRBJ1-2
TGTGCCAGCAGTTCACAGGGTCGGAGGACCTTC
CASSSQGRRTF
>NA|TRBV7-8|once|TRBJ2-7
TGTGCCAGCAGCTTCGACAGGCCGAGCTCCTACGAGCAGTACTTC
CASSFDRPSSYEQYF
>NA|TRBV7-9|NA|TRBJ1-4
TGTTCCAGCAGCTTCGAGGGCCCAAAACTGTTTTTT
CSSSFEGPKLFF
>NA|TRBV18|once|TRBJ1-1
TGTGCCAGCTCCCAGCTCGGGGAGAACACTGAAGCTTTCTTT
CASSQLGENTEAFF
>NA|TRBV5-6|NA|TRBJ1-2
TGTGCCAGCAGCTTGGAAGGGGGCTATGGCTACACCTTC
CASSLEGGYGYTF
>NA|TRBV7-8|few|TRBJ1-5
TGTGCCAGCAGCCAAATCACTGATCAGCCCCAGCATTTT
CASSQITDQPQHF
>NA|TRBV29-1|NA|TRBJ2-7
TGCAGCGTTGAGCAAGGCAGGCGCGAGCAGTACTTC
CSVEQGRREQYF
>NA|TRBV7-2|NA|TRBJ1-1
TGTGCCAGCAGCTTACGATTCGACAGAATGAACACTGAAGCTTTCTTT
CASSLRFDRMNTEAFF
>NA|TRBV5-4|few|TRBJ2-2
TGTGCCAGCAGCTTGCCAGGGACCGGGGAGCTGTTTTTT
CASSLPGTGELFF
>TRBD1|TRBV23-1|NA|TRBJ2-2
TGCGCCAGCATCGCAGGGACAGCTAACACCGGGGAGCTGTTTTTT
CASIAGTANTGELFF
>TRBD1|TRBV5-4|NA|TRBJ1-1
TGTGCCAGCAGCTTGGGGAGGACAGGTGAAGCTTTCTTT
CASSLGRTGEAFF
>TRBD2|TRBV5-6|NA|TRBJ2-7
TGTGCCAGCAGCGGACTAGCGGGGCCCAACGAGCAGTACTTC
CASSGLAGPNEQYF
>TRBD1|TRBV20-1|few|TRBJ2-7
TGCAGTGCTAGCAGGGGGTACGAGCAGTACTTC
CSASRGYEQYF
>NA|TRBV19|NA|TRBJ1-5
TGTGCCAGTAGTACAGCCCCGAGGGGCAATCAGCCCCAGCATTTT
CASSTAPRGNQPQHF